This T cell receptor beta chain was identified during a study of T cell responses to AZD1222 COVID-19 vaccine. Data came from immunoSEQ multiplex PCR; TCRdb stores just in-frame clones and leaves some out. The sample has about 89,000 clones, around nine tenths seen once. CDR3 length equals 13 residues. Looked up from germline, CDR1 is LGHDT and CDR2 is YNNKEL (reference sequence). Trimming left V 7 bases short and J 4 bases short, with 11 bases between. Study results and caveats: Females outnumbered males among donors, who were mostly white British; clonal diversity was possibly underestimated.

Turning to this clone: No antigen is known for it.

Sequenced here: peripheral blood, sampled 28 days after the second AZD1222 dose. The TCR was taken from an adult who received the AZD1222 COVID-19 vaccine. The chain links TRBV3-1 (or the pseudogene TRBV3-2) to TRBJ1-3; D unresolved. The CDR3 here is CASTRTGGNTIYF. For the CDR3, the DNA is TGTGCCAGCACCCGGACCGGAGGAAACACCATATATTTT.